This TCR beta chain stems from a study of blood T cell repertoires in COVID-19. Data came from immunoSEQ multiplex PCR; TCRdb stores just in-frame clones and leaves some out. The sample has approximately 160,000 clones, 75% to 90% seen once. Per germline, CDR1 SQVTM and CDR2 ANQGSEA. The CDR3 loop spans 14 amino acids. The germline V and J ends were trimmed by 5 bases and 0 bases, with 13 bases remaining between them. This clone has only a few counts. The sample consisted of peripheral blood. This sequence was found in a woman aged 80 or older with active or convalescent COVID-19. V and J are TRBV29-1 and TRBJ1-1; D gene unclear. Written as DNA, the CDR3 is TGCAGCGTTAGTAGCTTAAATATGAACACTGAAGCTTTCTTT. This translates into CSVSSLNMNTEAFF.